These 24 T cell receptor beta chains share one sample of origin, sequenced in a study of CD8 T cells in ankylosing spondylitis. TCRdb recomputed calls from the 5' RACE reads with MiXCR, one row per CDR3 protein. The table records about 64,000 distinct CDR3 sequences, approximately 5.7% of them present only once. The specimen was synovial fluid, either unsorted or a sorted T cell fraction (not recorded which). The receptors derive from a male donor with ankylosing spondylitis.

This clonotype was seen many times. V and J are TRBV7-2 and TRBJ2-7; D is perhaps TRBD1 (5 bases). This CDR3 has 14 residues. Between the trimmed V and J ends, which lost 4 bases and 0 bases, there was a span of 10 bases. The germline V gene encodes CDR1 SGHTA and CDR2 FQGNSA. CDR3 amino acids: CASSSDKFSYEQYF. For the CDR3, the DNA is TGTGCCAGCAGCTCGGACAAATTCTCCTACGAGCAGTACTTC. The full variable domain, rest sourced from reference TRBV7-2 and TRBJ2-7, is GAGVSQSPSNKVTEKGKDVELRCDPISGHTALYWYRQSLGQGLEFLIYFQGNSAPDKSGLPSDRFSAERTGGSVSTLTIQRTQQEDSAVYLCASSSDKFSYEQYFGPGTRLTVT.

This clonotype turned up a few times. The chain uses TRBV6-1 and TRBJ1-1; D may be TRBD1 (6 bases). This CDR3 region has 14 residues. V gave up 6 bases and J gave up 10 bases, with 21 bases separating them. Per the germline V gene, CDR1 is MNHNS and CDR2 is SASEGT. The CDR3 sequence: CASRSFTGKVGAFF. The CDR3 bases are TGTGCCAGCAGAAGCTTTACAGGGAAAGTGGGAGCTTTCTTT.

This clonotype was seen ten or more times. This chain joins TRBV30 and TRBJ2-7, with D perhaps TRBD2 (7 bases). The CDR3 totals 13 residues. Deletions cut 2 bases from V and 5 bases from J, with 13 bases between. Germline V gene lookup returns CDR1 GTSNPN and CDR2 SVGIG (reference sequence). The CDR3 here is CAWSHGGHNEQYF. CDR3 coding DNA: TGTGCCTGGAGTCACGGGGGGCATAACGAGCAGTACTTC.

This clonotype appeared a few times. The chain carries TRBV15 and TRBJ1-5; TRBD1 is a possible D gene (5 bases). CDR3 length equals 14 residues. The germline gives CDR1 LNHNV, CDR2 YYDKDF (reference sequence). Between the trimmed V and J ends, which lost 0 bases and 7 bases, there was a span of 10 bases. The CDR3 sequence: CATSRETGGQPQHF. CDR3 DNA: TGTGCCACCAGCAGAGAGACCGGGGGACAGCCCCAGCATTTT.

In this sample, this clonotype turned up many times. The chain uses TRBV7-2 and TRBJ2-3; D is unclear. V was cut by 3 bases and J by 2 bases, with 12 bases left in between. The CDR3 spans 15 residues. Germline V gene sequence: CDR1 SGHTA, CDR2 FQGNSA. CDR3 in amino acids: CASSFDFAFTDTQYF. The CDR3 DNA is TGTGCCAGCAGCTTCGACTTCGCGTTCACAGATACGCAGTATTTT.

This clonotype was counted at least ten times. The chain joins TRBV4-3 to TRBJ2-7; 12 nucleotides align to TRBD2. Losses at the gene ends were 4 bases for V and 0 bases for J; bases not matched to a gene: 4. This CDR3 has 16 amino acids. CDR1 and CDR2 from the germline V gene are LGHNA and YSLEER. DNA for the CDR3: TGCGCCAGCAGCCGCGAACTAGCGGGAGGCTCCTACGAGCAGTACTTC. It codes for CASSRELAGGSYEQYF.

The sample holds many counts of this clonotype. The chain uses TRBV5-1 and TRBJ1-5, with 10 bases fitting TRBD1. The CDR3 has 16 amino acids. V trimming: 4 bases; J trimming: 7 bases; junction bases outside the gene matches: 11. Germline CDR1 and CDR2: SGHRS and YFSETQ. The CDR3 is CASSVGTGDGSQPQHF. CDR3 sequence (DNA): TGCGCCAGCAGCGTGGGGACAGGGGACGGGTCCCAGCCCCAGCATTTT. Full variable domain (rest looked up from reference TRBV5-1 and TRBJ1-5): KAGVTQTPRYLIKTRGQQVTLSCSPISGHRSVSWYQQTPGQGLQFLFEYFSETQRNKGNFPGRFSGRQFSNSRSEMNVSTLELGDSALYLCASSVGTGDGSQPQHFGDGTRLSIL.

This clonotype was found many times. The chain recombines TRBV7-8 with TRBJ2-5, with 11 bases fitting TRBD2. J was trimmed by 4 bases and V by 4 bases; bases with no gene match: 8. The CDR3 spans 16 residues. The germline V gene has CDR1 SGHVS and CDR2 FQNEAQ. DNA for the CDR3: TGTGCCAGCAGCTCCGTCGTAGCGGGAGGGGGAGAGACCCAGTACTTC. This encodes CASSSVVAGGGETQYF.

This clonotype was counted ten times or more. This chain connects TRBV11-2 to TRBJ2-2; no firm D call. V lost 4 bases, J lost 5 bases, and 8 bases lay in between. This CDR3 spans 13 amino acids. Germline lookup yields CDR1 SGHAT and CDR2 FQNNGV. The CDR3 sequence is CASSWQRTGELFF. CDR3 coding DNA: TGTGCCAGCAGCTGGCAGAGAACCGGGGAGCTGTTTTTT.

This clonotype was counted a few times. The chain combines TRBV19 with TRBJ2-1; 10 bases match TRBD2. CDR1 is LNHDA and CDR2 is SQIVND in the germline V gene (reference sequence). The V segment lost 4 bases and the J segment 3 bases; nucleotides outside the gene matches: 6. The CDR3 contains 16 residues. For the CDR3, the DNA is TGTGCCAGTAGTACCCTAGCGGGAGAAAACTACAATGAGCAGTTCTTC. It encodes CASSTLAGENYNEQFF.

In its sample, this clonotype was seen many times. The chain combines TRBV15 with TRBJ2-7; 9 bases agree with TRBD1. Germline CDR1 is LNHNV and CDR2 is YYDKDF (reference sequence). This CDR3 region has 15 residues. The junction had 4 bases not matched to a gene; V was cut back by 3 bases and J by 1 base. The CDR3 here is CATSSEGQGSYEQYF. In DNA, the CDR3 is TGTGCCACCAGCAGCGAAGGACAGGGGTCCTACGAGCAGTACTTC.

This clonotype was detected a few times. The rearrangement links TRBV28 to TRBJ1-4; D gene unclear. The CDR3 consists of 15 residues. CDR1 and CDR2 from the germline V gene are MDHEN and SYDVKM. V lost 5 bases to trimming and J lost 1 base, with 11 bases between them. This chain's CDR3 is CASSLSAGTNEKLFF. The CDR3 DNA reads TGTGCCAGCAGTCTCTCAGCCGGAACTAATGAAAAACTGTTTTTT. Filled out from reference TRBV28 and TRBJ1-4, the complete variable domain reads DVKVTQSSRYLVKRTGEKVFLECVQDMDHENMFWYRQDPGLGLRLIYFSYDVKMKEKGDIPEGYSVSREKKERFSLILESASTNQTSMYLCASSLSAGTNEKLFFGSGTQLSVL.

This clonotype has just a few counts. This chain connects TRBV20-1 to TRBJ1-5; 9 bases agree with TRBD1. Germline V lookup: CDR1 DFQATT, CDR2 SNEGSKA (reference sequence). V shed 1 base, J shed 4 bases, and the junction held 8 bases outside the gene matches. There are 16 residues in the CDR3. The CDR3 nucleotides read TGCAGTGCTAGAGCGGGGACAGGGTTAGCAAATCAGCCCCAGCATTTT. Its translation is CSARAGTGLANQPQHF.

Many counts were recorded for this clonotype. The chain combines TRBV5-1 with TRBJ1-6; 9 bases align to TRBD1. V was pared by 2 bases and J by 4 bases, with 4 bases of the junction left unmatched. The CDR3 spans 16 residues. Germline V gene sequence: CDR1 SGHRS, CDR2 YFSETQ. In nucleotides, the CDR3 is TGCGCCAGCAGCTTTGATGGGACAGGGTATAATTCACCCCTCCACTTT. Translation: CASSFDGTGYNSPLHF.

This clonotype was detected ten times or more. This chain joins TRBV12-3 or TRBV12-4 and TRBJ2-7, with no clear D. Trimming cost V 6 bases and J 2 bases, with 14 bases left between them. There are 14 residues in the CDR3. The CDR3, as DNA: TGTGCCAGCAGCGAGTCTCTAGGGACCTACGAGCAGTACTTC. It is translated as CASSESLGTYEQYF.

This chain joins TRBV7-9 and TRBJ1-5; D is unresolved. Trimming removed 5 bases from V and 1 base from J, with 9 bases in between. The CDR3 consists of 14 residues. The germline gives CDR1 SEHNR, CDR2 FQNEAQ (reference sequence). The CDR3 reads CASSPGRSNQPQHF. CDR3 nucleotides: TGTGCCAGCAGCCCGGGCAGGAGCAATCAGCCCCAGCATTTT.

This clonotype was picked up a small number of times. The chain has TRBV28 and TRBJ1-2, with a tentative D call TRBD1 (6 bases). The germline V gene encodes CDR1 MDHEN and CDR2 SYDVKM. Trimming pared 6 bases from V and 2 bases from J, leaving 13 bases between. This CDR3 has 14 amino acids. The CDR3 DNA reads as TGTGCCAGCAGGGGGGGCAGCGACAACTATGGCTACACCTTC. It translates to CASRGGSDNYGYTF.

The table lists this clonotype with a few counts. V gene TRBV11-3 combines with J gene TRBJ2-3, with 7 positions matching TRBD2. CDR1 is SGHNT and CDR2 is YENEEA in the germline V gene. The J segment lost 2 bases and the V segment lost 4 bases, leaving 6 bases of the junction unmatched. The CDR3 has 15 amino acids. The CDR3 nucleotides read TGTGCCAGCAGCTCCGGAGGGGACTACACAGATACGCAGTATTTT. This sequence encodes CASSSGGDYTDTQYF.

This clonotype was counted between two and nine times. This chain uses TRBV18 with TRBJ2-7; 10 nucleotides match TRBD2. Germline CDR1 KGHSH, CDR2 LQKENI. The CDR3 has 14 amino acids. V lost 6 bases and J lost 2; bases outside the gene matches: 4. CDR3 sequence: CASSKAGGPYEQYF. CDR3 bases: TGTGCCAGCTCGAAAGCGGGAGGGCCCTACGAGCAGTACTTC. Looking up the rest from reference TRBV18 and TRBJ2-7 gives the full variable domain: NAGVMQNPRHLVRRRGQEARLRCSPMKGHSHVYWYRQLPEEGLKFMVYLQKENIIDESGMPKERFSAEFPKEGPSILRIQQVVRGDSAAYFCASSKAGGPYEQYFGPGTRLTVT.

The gene calls are TRBV7-2 and TRBJ2-7, with 9 positions matching TRBD2. The V and J ends lost 3 bases and 2 bases, in that order; junction bases with no gene match: 5. Germline CDR1 SGHTA, CDR2 FQGNSA. CDR3 length: 15 amino acids. CDR3 loop: CASSFTSGPTYEQYF. The DNA of the CDR3 is TGTGCCAGCAGCTTCACTAGCGGGCCGACCTACGAGCAGTACTTC.

This clonotype was seen a handful of times. The gene calls are TRBV12-3 or TRBV12-4 and TRBJ2-7, with D uncertain. The V gene lost 3 bases and the J gene lost 5 bases, with 11 bases spanning the gap. The CDR3 is 13 residues long. The CDR3 loop reads CASSLRSPDEQYF. CDR3 bases: TGTGCCAGCAGTTTGAGGTCCCCAGACGAGCAGTACTTC.

This clonotype was seen repeatedly, ten times or more. The genes are TRBV7-2 and TRBJ2-1; no firm D call. Trimming left V 1 base short and J 8 bases short, with 12 bases between. This CDR3 has 14 residues. The V gene's germline CDR1 is SGHTA and CDR2 FQGNSA. The CDR3 is CASSLGAQEDEQFF. The CDR3 nucleotides read TGTGCCAGCAGCTTAGGAGCCCAAGAGGATGAGCAGTTCTTC.

This clonotype came up many times. The genes are TRBV19 and TRBJ2-6; D is undetermined. Germline V gives CDR1 LNHDA, CDR2 SQIVND (reference sequence). Trimming took off 5 bases at V and 2 bases at J, with 10 bases between the two ends. The CDR3 consists of 15 residues. For the CDR3, the DNA is TGTGCCAGTAGTCCAGGATTCGCTGGGGCCAACGTCCTGACTTTC. It codes for CASSPGFAGANVLTF.

The V call is TRBV4-1, the J call TRBJ2-6; D not certain. V lost 2 bases and J 0 bases, leaving 5 bases between the germline ends. CDR3 length: 15 amino acids. The germline CDR1 and CDR2 sequences are MGHRA and YSYEKL. CDR3 sequence: CASSQRSSGANVLTF. The CDR3 coding sequence is TGCGCCAGCAGCCAACGAAGCTCTGGGGCCAACGTCCTGACTTTC.